This note documents a single T cell receptor beta chain sequence. This clonotype was found a few times. Its target antigen remains unknown. The record has no base qualities; no much larger clone is one base away. Amplification of TCR beta CDR3 regions was carried out from RNA transcripts. The first round of RT-PCR for the TCR CDR3 was performed with the HTBI primer set and the Qiagen OneStep RT-PCR kit. Libraries were constructed in a second round of multiplex PCR, after which size selection and purification were carried out. The libraries were sequenced on an Illumina HiSeq2000 using paired-end 100 bp reads. From the authors' description of their analysis: SOAPnuke was used to process the raw data, with reads discarded if the reads contained adapters or uncalled bases, had a mean Phred below 15, or lacked an exact constant-primer or identifier match. COPE v1.2.5 was used to merge the high-quality paired reads, and each unique nucleotide sequence was defined as a clonotype. Clonotypes were aligned to IMGT TRBV, TRBD and TRBJ reference segments using MiTCR v1.1. The analysis was restricted to V-J combinations with a frequency above 0.0001, which together covered 98% to 99.2% of the repertoires. A TCS score was defined as the ratio of F50 (clonal expansion) to E x V (chaos), with BLOSUM62-based TCRdist applied between CDR3 peptides within each V-J. Welch's t-statistics and random forest reduced 500 to 650 V-J features to about 12, which were used in a naive Bayes classifier (R e1071). TCRdb's own reprocessing of the public reads used fastp at Q25 and MiXCR and kept productive beta chains. All rows with the same CDR3 protein become a single entry with the most common DNA and genes. In this record, the V and J calls reflect TCRdb's handling and not the investigators' own analysis. For this sample there are 600,000 to 850,000 distinct CDR3 sequences; around 20% appear just once. Clones ranked in the top ten supply over 15% of the sample.

This entry is derived from a study of T cells in Graves' hyperthyroidism and ophthalmopathy (dated by TCRdb to between 2018 and 2021). In the study overall: Peripheral blood samples were taken at the time of initial diagnosis, prior to any treatment. Thyroid tissue and blood T-cell repertoires from six or seven Graves' hyperthyroidism patients were also compared in the study. The paper describes TCR Vbeta CDR3 sequencing of roughly 130 peripheral blood samples, made up of some 40 ophthalmopathy patients, around 73 hyperthyroidism patients and 17 progressor patients. The roughly 90 discovery patients were divided at random into training and test sets in a 7:3 ratio. Prospective prediction of ophthalmopathy was tested in an independent validation cohort of 18 to 20 hyperthyroidism patients and roughly 16 patients who later progressed to ophthalmopathy. A discovery cohort of about a hundred patients, about 43 with Graves' ophthalmopathy and about 60 with stable Graves' hyperthyroidism, was used to find distinguishing TCR V-J signatures. After sampling, hyperthyroidism patients received methimazole starting at 30 mg daily, and ophthalmopathy patients received high-dose intravenous methylprednisolone.

What the research found in general, with its limitations: A 13 V-J signature model separated ophthalmopathy from stable hyperthyroidism, with just over 85% sensitivity and roughly 84% specificity in cross-validation and 80%/75% in testing. In validation, the model predicted progression to ophthalmopathy with approximately 71% sensitivity and approximately 72% specificity, a median of approximately 6.5 months before onset. Most expanded thyroid clonotypes (frequency above 0.001) were also detected in blood, a finding suggesting that blood repertoires may reflect thyroid immune responses. No statistical method was used to set the sample size in advance, and investigators knew the group allocation.

Hyperthyroidism patients were newly diagnosed, had a disease duration of under 2 months, and were aged 18 to 65 years. Any patient with an uncontrolled infection, another autoimmune disease, pregnancy or lactation was excluded. Clinical symptoms, serum thyroxine and TRAb, thyroid ultrasound, and orbital computed tomography formed the basis for the diagnoses. Blood from progressor patients was drawn when they were first diagnosed with hyperthyroidism, before any ophthalmopathy symptoms appeared. Ficoll-Paque density gradient centrifugation was used to isolate PBMCs from 9.5 to 10 ml of fresh peripheral blood. Progressor patients were defined as those initially diagnosed with Graves' hyperthyroidism in whom ophthalmopathy developed during follow-up. Total RNA was extracted using Trizol reagent, and RNA quality was assessed on an Agilent 2100 Bioanalyzer. Taken from the germline V gene, the CDR1 and CDR2 loops are SNHLY and FYNNEI. V ends up 5 bases short and J 6 bases short, with an unmatched junction base count of 11. Spanning cysteine to phenylalanine, the CDR3 consists of 15 amino acids. Left in the record is the CDR3 DNA by itself, 45 bases read in frame from the first base.

The sequenced sample consisted of blood. This receptor chain uses TRBV2 and TRBJ1-1; 8 central nucleotides agree with TRBD1. This receptor was identified in a woman in her 50s with Graves' hyperthyroidism that later progressed to Graves' ophthalmopathy. The nucleotide sequence reads as follows: TGTGCCAGCAGTTACTCCCGGGACAGGAGGGCTGAAGCTTTCTTT. Its protein product is CASSYSRDRRAEAFF.